A selection of T cell receptor beta chains follows, all from one sample in a study of T-cell reconstitution after alpha-beta-depleted transplantation in children. TCRdb re-derived calls from the PCR reads in MiXCR, one entry per CDR3 protein. The data show 700,000 or so distinct CDR3 sequences, about an eighth seen once. Sequences were derived from PBMCs, sampled before TCRalphabeta/CD19-depleted stem cell transplant. These receptors came from a girl aged 2 to 9 with congenital amegakaryocytic thrombocytopenia, due to receive a stem cell transplant. Both conserved end residues are part of each CDR3. D genes are given only for firm matches. Only some rows state a clone size, as once, few, many or a class for expanded clones.

>TRBD2|TRBV12-3/TRBV12-4|TRBJ2-3|many
TGTGCCAGCACCCGAAGACTAGCGGAGCGCACAGATACGCAGTATTTT
CASTRRLAERTDTQYF
>NA|TRBV4-2|TRBJ2-7|many
TGTGCCAGCAGGCCGGGACCCGGTTCCTACGAGCAGTACTTC
CASRPGPGSYEQYF
>NA|TRBV5-1|TRBJ2-1|many
TGCGCCAGCAGCCCTGACCCTATCGATGAGCAGTTCTTC
CASSPDPIDEQFF
>NA|TRBV15|TRBJ2-6|many
TGTGCCACCAGCATGGGCCTTTCTGGGGCCAACGTCCTGACTTTC
CATSMGLSGANVLTF
>NA|TRBV6-5|TRBJ1-1|many
TGTGCCAGCAGTTACATTTGGGGTTCTAGTACTGAAGCTTTCTTT
CASSYIWGSSTEAFF
>TRBD2|TRBV27|TRBJ2-5|NA
TGTGCCAGCAGTTCCCCTAGCGGGGGGACGTGGGAGACCCAGTACTTC
CASSSPSGGTWETQYF
>TRBD2|TRBV20-1|TRBJ2-1|many
TGCAGTCTAGCGGCCCATTCTCCGGATGAGCAGTTCTTC
CSLAAHSPDEQFF
>TRBD2|TRBV29-1|TRBJ2-1|few
TGCAGCGTTGAAGGCGGGAGCGGGGATTCCTACAATGAGCAGTTCTTC
CSVEGGSGDSYNEQFF
>NA|TRBV7-9|TRBJ2-1|few
TGTGCCAGCAGCTTATGGTCTGCAGGGGCGGATGAGCAGTTCTTC
CASSLWSAGADEQFF
>NA|TRBV29-1|TRBJ1-2|many
TGCAGCGTTGCAGGGGAAAGAGGCTACACCTTC
CSVAGERGYTF
>NA|TRBV6-2/TRBV6-3|TRBJ2-1|many
TGTGCCAGCAGTTACTCGACTAGGGGGAATGAGCAGTTCTTC
CASSYSTRGNEQFF
>NA|TRBV20-1|TRBJ2-7|many
TGCAGTGCTTCCCCAGGGGCCGAGCAGTACTTC
CSASPGAEQYF
>NA|TRBV29-1|TRBJ2-3|few
TGCAGCGTGAGCTCTAGACTAAAACCAGGAGATACGCAGTATTTT
CSVSSRLKPGDTQYF
>TRBD2|TRBV5-1|TRBJ2-3|many
TGCGCCAGCAGCTTGGCCGGAGCGGGAGGACGCACAGATACGCAGTATTTT
CASSLAGAGGRTDTQYF
>NA|TRBV5-1|TRBJ2-7|NA
TGCGCCAGCAGCGGGAACGGTTACGAGCAGTACTTC
CASSGNGYEQYF
>TRBD1|TRBV29-1|TRBJ2-7|NA
TGCAGCGTTGGGACAGGGAGCTCCTACGAGCAGTACTTC
CSVGTGSSYEQYF
>NA|TRBV7-8|TRBJ1-4|NA
TGTGCCAGCAGCTCCCGAGGTGGACGGTCTGAAAAACTGTTTTTT
CASSSRGGRSEKLFF
>NA|TRBV20-1|TRBJ2-7|NA
TGCAGTGCTAGTATCGGCGGCGAGCAGTACTTC
CSASIGGEQYF
>NA|TRBV3-1|TRBJ2-5|few
TGTGCCAGCAGCCAAGATGGTGGGGCCAGAGAGACCCAGTACTTC
CASSQDGGARETQYF
>TRBD1|TRBV7-9|TRBJ2-7|NA
TGTGCCAGCAGCTTCTCCCCCCAGGGGGCCTACGAGCAGTACTTC
CASSFSPQGAYEQYF
>TRBD2|TRBV5-1|TRBJ2-1|NA
TGCGCCAGCAGTGGATCTAGCGGGAGCAGGTTCAATGAGCAGTTCTTC
CASSGSSGSRFNEQFF
>NA|TRBV29-1|TRBJ1-1|many
TGCAGCGTTGATGGAGTCAACACTGAAGCTTTCTTT
CSVDGVNTEAFF
>TRBD2|TRBV7-2|TRBJ2-1|few
TGTGCCAGCAGCTTACTTACCCTAGCGGGAGTGGGTAATGAGCAGTTCTTC
CASSLLTLAGVGNEQFF
>NA|TRBV6-5|TRBJ2-7|many
TGTGCCAGCAGTTACGGTTCGCAGGCCGGGGAGCAGTACTTC
CASSYGSQAGEQYF
>NA|TRBV18|TRBJ1-5|many
TGTGCCAGCTCCCTAACAGGGAGAGGGTTAAGCAATCAGCCCCAGCATTTT
CASSLTGRGLSNQPQHF
>NA|TRBV10-3|TRBJ2-1|few
TGTGCCATCAGTGACGTAGCCTACAATGAGCAGTTCTTC
CAISDVAYNEQFF
>NA|TRBV29-1|TRBJ1-3|many
TGCAGCGTTGCTGACTCTGGAAACACCATATATTTT
CSVADSGNTIYF
>TRBD1|TRBV12-3/TRBV12-4|TRBJ2-7|few
TGTGCCAGCAGCCAAGGGACAGGCCGCTACGAGCAGTACTTC
CASSQGTGRYEQYF
>NA|TRBV10-1|TRBJ2-5|many
TGCGCCACCCAAGAGACCCAGTACTTC
CATQETQYF
>TRBD1|TRBV10-3|TRBJ2-7|NA
TGTGCCATCACCCGAGGACAGGGGGCAGGCGAGCAGTACTTC
CAITRGQGAGEQYF
>NA|TRBV12-5|TRBJ2-4|few
TGTGCTAGTGGTTTGGTCGCCGGACTAGCCAAAAACATTCAGTACTTC
CASGLVAGLAKNIQYF
>TRBD2|TRBV20-1|TRBJ2-1|many
TGCAGTGCTAGAGATCCACTAGCGGAGAGGGGCAATGAGCAGTTCTTC
CSARDPLAERGNEQFF
>NA|TRBV20-1|TRBJ2-3|many
TGCAGTGCTAGGGATTTAGGAGGGGCGGTAGATACGCAGTATTTT
CSARDLGGAVDTQYF
>NA|TRBV25-1|TRBJ1-5|many
TGTGCCAGCAGTGACGGGACGGCATATAGCAATCAGCCCCAGCATTTT
CASSDGTAYSNQPQHF
>NA|TRBV12-3/TRBV12-4|TRBJ1-5|few
TGTGCCAGCACGGAGAATAGCAATCAGCCCCAGCATTTT
CASTENSNQPQHF
>TRBD2|TRBV5-1|TRBJ2-1|many
TGCGCCAGCAGCCCAACTAGATCTAGCGGGGGCAACAATGAGCAGTTCTTC
CASSPTRSSGGNNEQFF
>NA|TRBV20-1|TRBJ2-5|many
TGCAGTGCTAGAGACAGGTGGTACCAAGAGACCCAGTACTTC
CSARDRWYQETQYF
>NA|TRBV20-1|TRBJ2-3|few
TGCAGTGCTCAGCACCGGTTCGAAAGCACAGATACGCAGTATTTT
CSAQHRFESTDTQYF
>TRBD1|TRBV29-1|TRBJ1-5|many
TGCGCCGGACAGGGAATGGGGCAGCCCCAGCATTTT
CAGQGMGQPQHF
>NA|TRBV4-1|TRBJ2-5|NA
TGCGCCAGCAGCCAAGAGTGGGAAGAGACCCAGTACTTC
CASSQEWEETQYF
>NA|TRBV4-2|TRBJ2-1|NA
TGTGCCAGCAGCCACCTTGGGGGAACTAGTCTGAGGAATGAGCAGTTCTTC
CASSHLGGTSLRNEQFF
>NA|TRBV12-3/TRBV12-4|TRBJ2-6|NA
TGTGCCACCGACGGCCCTGGGGCCAACGTCCTGACTTTC
CATDGPGANVLTF
>NA|TRBV27|TRBJ2-2|NA
TGTGCCAGCACCTCCGAAGGTATAACGAACACCGGGGAGCTGTTTTTT
CASTSEGITNTGELFF
>NA|TRBV11-2|TRBJ2-5|NA
TGTGCCAGCAGCTTATCCAGGGCAGGGATCGGCCAAGAGACCCAGTACTTC
CASSLSRAGIGQETQYF
>TRBD1|TRBV19|TRBJ2-7|NA
TGTGCCAGTAGTATCCGACAGGGTACGGACTACGAGCAGTACTTC
CASSIRQGTDYEQYF
>TRBD1|TRBV12-3/TRBV12-4|TRBJ2-3|few
TGTGCCAGCAGTTTATGGCTCAAGCAGGGGGCGGATACGCAGTATTTT
CASSLWLKQGADTQYF
>NA|TRBV15|TRBJ2-3|many
TGTGCCACCAGCAGGTTATTGGGCAACACAGATACGCAGTATTTT
CATSRLLGNTDTQYF
>NA|TRBV3-1|TRBJ2-1|NA
TGTGCCAGCAGTTCCGGGACCAACTCTAATGAGCAGTTCTTC
CASSSGTNSNEQFF